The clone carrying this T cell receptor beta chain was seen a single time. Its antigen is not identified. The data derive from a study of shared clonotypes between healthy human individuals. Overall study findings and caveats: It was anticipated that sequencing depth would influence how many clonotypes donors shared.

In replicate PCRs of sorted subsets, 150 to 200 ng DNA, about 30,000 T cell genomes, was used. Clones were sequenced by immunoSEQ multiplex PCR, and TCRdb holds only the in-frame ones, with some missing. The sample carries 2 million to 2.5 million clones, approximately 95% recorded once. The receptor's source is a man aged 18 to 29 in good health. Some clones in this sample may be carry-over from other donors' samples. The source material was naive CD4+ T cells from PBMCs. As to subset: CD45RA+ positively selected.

The CDR3 DNA reads TGTGCCTGGAGTGTAATGGTACGGGGTCCTAGGAATGAGCAGTTCTTC. Translated, it gives CAWSVMVRGPRNEQFF. The chain uses TRBV30 and TRBJ2-1, with a tentative D call TRBD2 (5 bases). The CDR3 has 16 amino acids. CDR1 is GTSNPN, CDR2 SVGIG, per germline (reference sequence). Deletions cut 0 bases from V and 7 bases from J, with 19 bases between.